A selection of T cell receptor beta chains follows, all from one sample in a study of regulatory dendritic cells for organ transplantation. The method was immunoSEQ multiplex PCR; TCRdb's version includes in-frame clones alone and lacks a portion of them. The table lists under 50,000 clones, 85% to 95% of them singletons. Input material: naive CD8+ T cells from blood. These receptors originate from a human donor in good health. Each CDR3 is given with its conserved first and last residue. The D gene is left open where the match is weak. Clone size is given for some rows only: seen once, a few or many times, or a class if the clone is expanded.

TRBV18	once	14	TRBJ2-1	NA	CASSPVGGGNEQFF	TGTGCCAGCTCACCCGTAGGGGGGGGCAATGAGCAGTTCTTC
TRBV4-1	NA	15	TRBJ1-2	NA	CASSQVEGMVLGYTF	TGCGCCAGCAGCCAAGTCGAAGGAATGGTTCTCGGCTACACCTTC
TRBV4-3	NA	14	TRBJ1-2	NA	CASSQLADPYGYTF	TGCGCCAGCAGCCAATTGGCGGACCCCTATGGCTACACCTTC
TRBV6-1	NA	14	TRBJ1-3	NA	CASIYKSRGSPIYF	TGTGCCAGCATCTATAAAAGTAGGGGGAGCCCCATATATTTT
TRBV30	NA	13	TRBJ2-1	NA	CAWSRELHNEQFF	TGTGCCTGGTCACGGGAGCTCCACAATGAGCAGTTCTTC
TRBV27	NA	12	TRBJ1-2	TRBD1	CASRTGGRGYTF	TGTGCCAGCAGGACAGGGGGCAGAGGCTACACCTTC
TRBV18	NA	21	TRBJ1-1	TRBD1	CASSLSFARQGNRIMNTEAFF	TGTGCCAGCTCACTCTCGTTTGCCCGACAGGGAAACCGCATCATGAACACTGAAGCTTTCTTT
TRBV5-1	NA	14	TRBJ1-1	NA	CASSLGYSGTEAFF	TGCGCCAGCAGTTTGGGGTATAGCGGGACTGAAGCTTTCTTT
TRBV27	NA	14	TRBJ2-5	NA	CASSFSNSGETQYF	TGTGCCAGCAGTTTTTCGAACAGTGGGGAGACCCAGTACTTC
TRBV2	NA	13	TRBJ2-7	NA	CASRDSNVYEQYF	TGTGCCAGCAGGGACAGCAACGTGTACGAGCAGTACTTC
TRBV6-6	NA	15	TRBJ2-1	NA	CASSFLSSSYNEQFF	TGTGCCAGCAGTTTTCTCAGTAGCTCCTACAATGAGCAGTTCTTC
TRBV10-2	NA	17	TRBJ1-2	NA	CASSEGAGDLVFYGYTF	TGCGCCAGCAGTGAGGGTGCTGGAGACCTCGTCTTCTATGGCTACACCTTC
TRBV11-3	NA	13	TRBJ1-1	NA	CASSSTGYTEAFF	TGTGCCAGCAGCTCAACCGGTTACACTGAAGCTTTCTTT
TRBV4-1	NA	14	TRBJ1-3	NA	CASSQGPTGNTIYF	TGCGCCAGCAGCCAGGGCCCTACTGGAAACACCATATATTTT
TRBV2	NA	14	TRBJ2-3	NA	CASSAGPIADTQYF	TGTGCCAGCAGTGCGGGGCCCATCGCCGATACGCAGTATTTT
TRBV5-6	NA	13	TRBJ2-7	TRBD1	CASSFQTGYEQYF	TGTGCCAGCAGCTTTCAGACAGGGTATGAGCAGTACTTC
TRBV19	NA	16	TRBJ1-6	NA	CASSIYRESYNSPLHF	TGTGCCAGTAGTATCTACAGGGAGTCCTATAATTCACCCCTCCACTTT
TRBV10-2	NA	15	TRBJ1-1	NA	CASNGAGVSGTEAFF	TGCGCCAGCAATGGGGCAGGCGTTAGCGGCACTGAAGCTTTCTTT
TRBV5-1	NA	14	TRBJ2-1	NA	CASSLEGGHNEQFF	TGCGCCAGCAGCTTGGAGGGCGGCCACAATGAGCAGTTCTTC
TRBV28	NA	14	TRBJ1-5	NA	CASRRGEDNQPQHF	TGTGCCAGCAGACGTGGGGAAGATAATCAGCCCCAGCATTTT
TRBV29-1	NA	13	TRBJ1-2	NA	CSVDRDSSYGYTF	TGCAGCGTTGACCGGGACTCATCCTATGGCTACACCTTC
TRBV27	NA	12	TRBJ2-1	NA	CASSLGSREQFF	TGTGCCAGCAGTTTAGGTAGTAGGGAGCAGTTCTTC
TRBV27	NA	12	TRBJ2-7	NA	CASRIPPGRLYF	TGTGCCAGCAGGATCCCCCCGGGCCGGCTGTACTTC
TRBV2	NA	16	TRBJ2-3	NA	CASSDYRGLSTDTQYF	TGTGCCAGCAGTGACTACCGGGGCCTAAGCACAGATACGCAGTATTTT
TRBV21-1	NA	15	TRBJ2-1	NA	CASSIGRRAYNEQFF	TGTGCCAGCAGCATCGGTCGGAGGGCCTACAATGAGCAGTTCTTC
TRBV9	once	15	TRBJ1-2	NA	CASSVSGLANYGYTF	TGTGCCAGCAGCGTGAGCGGCCTAGCTAACTATGGCTACACCTTC
TRBV9	once	13	TRBJ1-1	NA	CASSFGGNTEAFF	TGTGCCAGCTCGTTCGGGGGAAACACTGAAGCTTTCTTT
TRBV25-1	NA	12	TRBJ1-2	TRBD1	CAAYWTGNGYTF	TGTGCCGCCTATTGGACAGGGAATGGCTACACCTTC
TRBV27	once	15	TRBJ2-7	TRBD2	CASRLTSGRGHEQYF	TGTGCCAGCAGACTTACTAGCGGGAGGGGCCACGAGCAGTACTTC
TRBV6-1	NA	15	TRBJ1-5	TRBD1	CASSEHLGQVGPQHF	TGTGCCAGCAGTGAACATTTGGGACAGGTAGGCCCCCAGCATTTT
TRBV7-9	NA	14	TRBJ2-7	TRBD1	CASTLGQAISEQYF	TGTGCCAGCACCCTAGGACAGGCGATATCCGAGCAGTACTTC
TRBV5-8	NA	15	TRBJ2-5	NA	CASSFWSAPTGTQYF	TGTGCCAGCAGCTTCTGGAGCGCCCCAACGGGGACCCAGTACTTC
TRBV7-9	once	15	TRBJ1-3	NA	CASSFPRGTGNTIYF	TGTGCCAGCAGCTTCCCTAGGGGAACTGGAAACACCATATATTTT
TRBV13	NA	13	TRBJ2-7	NA	CASSFTLNYEQYF	TGTGCCAGCAGCTTTACCCTGAACTACGAGCAGTACTTC
TRBV5-4	once	13	TRBJ1-1	NA	CASSLDGLDEAFF	TGTGCCAGCAGCTTAGATGGATTGGATGAAGCTTTCTTT
TRBV19	NA	13	TRBJ1-5	NA	CASSHVDNQPQHF	TGTGCCAGTAGCCACGTTGACAATCAGCCCCAGCATTTT
TRBV2	NA	13	TRBJ2-7	NA	CASRGRTTYEQYF	TGTGCCAGCAGGGGGAGGACGACTTACGAGCAGTACTTC
TRBV6-5	NA	15	TRBJ1-4	NA	CASSFSPNRHEKLFF	TGTGCCAGCAGTTTTAGCCCCAATCGGCACGAAAAACTGTTTTTT
TRBV28	NA	15	TRBJ2-7	TRBD2	CASSLGTSGFYEQYF	TGTGCCAGCAGTCTCGGGACTAGCGGGTTCTACGAGCAGTACTTC
TRBV27	NA	15	TRBJ2-1	TRBD2	CASSFLAGGVYEQFF	TGTGCCAGCAGTTTTCTGGCGGGGGGAGTTTACGAGCAGTTCTTC
TRBV7-6	NA	13	TRBJ2-1	NA	CASSLESADEQFF	TGTGCCAGCAGCTTAGAGTCCGCCGATGAGCAGTTCTTC
TRBV28	NA	11	TRBJ2-7	NA	CASSYSYEQYF	TGTGCCAGCAGTTACTCCTACGAGCAGTACTTC
TRBV27	NA	14	TRBJ2-7	NA	CASSFGRTTYEQYF	TGTGCCAGCAGTTTCGGGAGAACTACCTACGAGCAGTACTTC
TRBV7-6	NA	14	TRBJ1-2	TRBD1	CASSLARGQEGYTF	TGTGCCAGCAGCTTAGCCAGGGGGCAGGAGGGCTACACCTTC
TRBV2	NA	15	TRBJ2-4	NA	CASRGGGLGKNIQYF	TGTGCCAGCAGGGGGGGAGGATTAGGGAAAAACATTCAGTACTTC
TRBV9	NA	17	TRBJ2-7	NA	CASSVLDSTTTLYEQYF	TGTGCCAGCAGCGTACTAGACAGCACCACTACACTTTACGAGCAGTACTTC
TRBV5-8	NA	19	TRBJ2-2	TRBD2	CASSLGTLLAGEQPGELFF	TGTGCCAGCAGCTTGGGTACTTTACTAGCGGGAGAGCAACCCGGGGAGCTGTTTTTT
TRBV27	NA	17	TRBJ2-7	NA	CASSPPREGGTTYEQYF	TGTGCCAGCAGTCCACCTCGTGAAGGGGGGACTACCTACGAGCAGTACTTC